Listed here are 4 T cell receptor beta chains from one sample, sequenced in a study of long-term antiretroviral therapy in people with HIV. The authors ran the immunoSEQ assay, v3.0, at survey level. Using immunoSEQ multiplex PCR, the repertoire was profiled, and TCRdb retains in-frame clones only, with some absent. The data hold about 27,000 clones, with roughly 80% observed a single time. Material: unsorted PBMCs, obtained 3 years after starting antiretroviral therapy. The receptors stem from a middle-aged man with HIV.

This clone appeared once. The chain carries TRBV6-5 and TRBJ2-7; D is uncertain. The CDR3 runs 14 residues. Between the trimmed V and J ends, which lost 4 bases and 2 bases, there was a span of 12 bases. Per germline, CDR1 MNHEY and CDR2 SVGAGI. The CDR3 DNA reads TGTGCCAGCAGTTCCCCGGACCCTCCCTACGAGCAGTACTTC. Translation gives CASSSPDPPYEQYF.

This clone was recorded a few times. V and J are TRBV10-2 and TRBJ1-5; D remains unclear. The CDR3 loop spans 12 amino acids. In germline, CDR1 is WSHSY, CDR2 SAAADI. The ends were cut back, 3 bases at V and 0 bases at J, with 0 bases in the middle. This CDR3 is CASSDSNQPQHF. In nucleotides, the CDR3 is TGCGCCAGCAGTGATAGCAATCAGCCCCAGCATTTT.

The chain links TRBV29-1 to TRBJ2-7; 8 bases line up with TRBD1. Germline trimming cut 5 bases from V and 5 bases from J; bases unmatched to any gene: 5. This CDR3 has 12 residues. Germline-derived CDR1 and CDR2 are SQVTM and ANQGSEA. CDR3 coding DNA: TGCAGCGTTTTTCAGGGGGCCAACGAGCAGTACTTC. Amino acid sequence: CSVFQGANEQYF.

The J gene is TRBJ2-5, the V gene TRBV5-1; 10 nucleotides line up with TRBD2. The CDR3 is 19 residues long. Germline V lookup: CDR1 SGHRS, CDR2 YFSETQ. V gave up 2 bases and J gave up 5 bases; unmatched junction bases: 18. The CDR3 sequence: CASSFPFPASLAGSETQYF. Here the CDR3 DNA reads TGCGCCAGCAGCTTCCCGTTCCCTGCTTCACTAGCGGGGTCGGAGACCCAGTACTTC. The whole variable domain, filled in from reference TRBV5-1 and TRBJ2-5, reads KAGVTQTPRYLIKTRGQQVTLSCSPISGHRSVSWYQQTPGQGLQFLFEYFSETQRNKGNFPGRFSGRQFSNSRSEMNVSTLELGDSALYLCASSFPFPASLAGSETQYFGPGTRLLVL.